Following are 21 T cell receptor beta chains from one sample sequenced in a study of blood T cell repertoires in COVID-19. Libraries were prepared by immunoSEQ multiplex PCR; TCRdb keeps only in-frame clonotypes and omits some of them. The repertoire holds some 120,000 clones, with around four fifths as singletons. Sequencing was carried out using peripheral blood. These receptors all stem from a man aged 30 to 39 with acute or convalescent COVID-19.

The chain combines TRBV6-5 with TRBJ1-2, with no clear D. This CDR3 has 14 residues. Looked up from germline, CDR1 is MNHEY and CDR2 is SVGAGI. The V end was cut by 7 bases, the J end by 0 bases, with 12 bases between. The CDR3 DNA reads TGTGCCAGCACCCCAGGTGTAGCTAACTATGGCTACACCTTC. Residues: CASTPGVANYGYTF.

In this sample, this clone turned up once. V and J are TRBV30 and TRBJ2-7, with TRBD1 matching over 8 bases. The CDR3 is 15 residues long. The J segment lost 9 bases and the V segment lost 3 bases, leaving 16 bases of the junction unmatched. Germline V CDR1 and CDR2: GTSNPN, SVGIG (reference sequence). The CDR3: CAWSLGVDRALPQYF. The CDR3 DNA follows: TGTGCCTGGAGCCTAGGGGTGGACAGGGCATTACCGCAGTACTTC.

The gene calls are TRBV30 and TRBJ1-6; possibly TRBD1 for D (5 bases). The CDR3 totals 14 residues. Germline assignment: CDR1 GTSNPN and CDR2 SVGIG (reference sequence). V was cut by 2 bases and J by 5 bases, with 10 bases left in between. CDR3 coding DNA: TGTGCCTGGAGTATCGGGGGAGATAATTCACCCCTCCACTTT. Its translation is CAWSIGGDNSPLHF.

V and J are TRBV2 and TRBJ1-6; tentatively, D is TRBD1 (5 bases). CDR3 length equals 14 residues. Germline V gene data show CDR1 as SNHLY and CDR2 as FYNNEI. Trimming took 5 bases from V and 5 from J, leaving 10 bases between them. The chain's CDR3 is CASSWGSDNSPLHF. CDR3 bases: TGTGCCAGCAGTTGGGGCAGCGATAATTCACCCCTCCACTTT.

The chain uses TRBV5-1 and TRBJ2-1; TRBD2 aligns across 8 bases. The V gene's germline CDR1 is SGHRS and CDR2 YFSETQ. V lost 1 base and J lost 7; bases outside the gene matches: 7. The CDR3 is made up of 15 amino acids. The CDR3 loop reads CASSLNGGARNEQFF. The DNA of the CDR3 is TGCGCCAGCAGCTTGAACGGGGGGGCGAGGAATGAGCAGTTCTTC.

This clone was recorded once. V is TRBV10-3 and J is TRBJ2-7; 7 nucleotides line up with TRBD2. Trimming removed 8 bases from V and 7 bases from J; junction bases left unmatched: 5. Germline CDR1 ENHRY, CDR2 SYGVKD. This CDR3 has 11 residues. CDR3 nucleotide sequence: TGTGCCATCGGGGCGGGAGTAGAGCAGTACGTC. Residues: CAIGAGVEQYV.

The chain recombines TRBV7-9 with TRBJ2-1, with 7 bases identical to TRBD2. This CDR3 contains 15 residues. Germline lookup yields CDR1 SEHNR and CDR2 FQNEAQ (reference sequence). V dropped 5 bases and J dropped 1; count of bases not matched to a gene: 5. The DNA of the CDR3 is TGTGCCAGCAGCCGAGCGGGACTTTCCTACAATGAGCAGTTCTTC. Protein: CASSRAGLSYNEQFF.

This clone was seen just once. This chain uses TRBV27 with TRBJ1-5; D may be TRBD1 (5 bases). Trimming shortened V by 3 bases and J by 2 bases, and 11 bases separated the two germline ends. The CDR3 runs to 15 residues. Per germline, CDR1 MNHEY and CDR2 SMNVEV (reference sequence). The CDR3 protein is CASSFGGTGNQPQHF. CDR3 nucleotide sequence: TGTGCCAGCAGTTTTGGGGGGACGGGCAATCAGCCCCAGCATTTT.

The chain employs TRBV6-4 and TRBJ1-3, with D maybe TRBD1 (5 bases). The germline V gene has CDR1 MRHNA and CDR2 SNTAGT. V was trimmed by 5 bases and J by 4 bases, leaving 15 bases between them. This CDR3 contains 15 residues. Here the CDR3 DNA reads TGTGCCAGCAGTCAGGGCAGGCTTCGAGGAAACACCATATATTTT. It codes for CASSQGRLRGNTIYF.

This rearrangement joins TRBV6-2 or TRBV6-3 to TRBJ2-7, with D possibly matching TRBD1 (5 bases). Germline assignment: CDR1 MNHEY and CDR2 SVGEGT. This CDR3 is 13 amino acids long. V was clipped by 6 bases and J by 3 bases, with 12 bases between them. The CDR3 bases are TGTGCCAGCAGCCGGGTGGGGCGCTACGAGCAGTACTTC. It encodes CASSRVGRYEQYF.

The gene calls are TRBV4-1 and TRBJ1-4; TRBD1 is a possible D gene (6 bases). Trimming removed 4 bases at V and 5 bases at J, with 17 bases between. CDR1 and CDR2 (germline): MGHRA, YSYEKL. The CDR3 consists of 16 residues. The CDR3 bases are TGCGCCAGCAGCCCGACCGCAGGGGCCCCCAATGAAAAACTGTTTTTT. It translates to CASSPTAGAPNEKLFF.

CDR3 sequence: CASRPGGISYNSPLHF. CDR3 in DNA: TGTGCCAGTAGACCAGGGGGAATATCCTATAATTCACCCCTCCACTTT. J is TRBJ1-6 and V is TRBV19, with 7 positions matching TRBD1. The CDR3 is 16 amino acids. Unmatched junction bases numbered 6, after V lost 6 bases and J lost 1 base. Germline loops: CDR1 LNHDA, CDR2 SQIVND (reference sequence).

The chain employs TRBV4-1 and TRBJ1-4; D possibly corresponds to TRBD1 (5 bases). The CDR3 length is 15 residues. The germline V gene encodes CDR1 MGHRA and CDR2 YSYEKL. The V and J ends lost 5 bases and 5 bases respectively, with 15 bases between them. For the CDR3, the DNA is TGCGCCAGCAGCTTACAGGACGCCTCGAATGAAAAACTGTTTTTT. Translating it yields CASSLQDASNEKLFF.

V gene TRBV25-1 combines with J gene TRBJ2-1; 11 bases fit TRBD2. After removal of 6 bases from V and 5 bases from J, the junction contained 6 bases not matched to a gene. The CDR3 covers 15 residues. Germline V lookup: CDR1 MGHDK, CDR2 SYGVNS. The CDR3 region is CASRWTSGRNNEQFF. The CDR3 DNA reads as TGTGCCAGCAGGTGGACTAGCGGGCGTAACAATGAGCAGTTCTTC.

In the case of this clone: Within the sample, other DNA sequences also encode this same CDR3. V and J are TRBV30 and TRBJ2-5; the D gene is possibly TRBD1 (5 bases). The germline V and J ends were trimmed by 3 bases and 5 bases, with 7 bases remaining between them. The CDR3 runs to 11 residues. In germline, CDR1 is GTSNPN, CDR2 SVGIG (reference sequence). In DNA form, the CDR3 reads TGTGCCTGGAGCCCAGGGGAGACCCAGTACTTC. Translated, it gives CAWSPGETQYF.

This chain joins TRBV11-3 and TRBJ2-7; TRBD2 matches at 11 bases. Germline V CDR1 and CDR2: SGHNT, YENEEA. CDR3 size: 16 residues. The junction had 12 bases not matched to a gene; V was cut back by 5 bases and J by 6 bases. Written as DNA, the CDR3 is TGTGCCAGCAGCAAATCATCGGGACTAGCGGAAAGCGAGCAGTACTTC. It encodes CASSKSSGLAESEQYF. Supplemented by reference TRBV11-3 and TRBJ2-7, the full variable domain reads EAGVVQSPRYKIIEKKQPVAFWCNPISGHNTLYWYLQNLGQGPELLIRYENEEAVDDSQLPKDRFSAERLKGVDSTLKIQPAELGDSAVYLCASSKSSGLAESEQYFGPGTRLTVT.

The V call is TRBV24-1, the J call TRBJ2-1, with 8 bases lining up with TRBD2. Per germline, CDR1 KGHDR and CDR2 SFDVKD. V shed 5 bases and J 1 base; nucleotides not matched to a gene: 9. CDR3 length equals 17 residues. DNA for the CDR3: TGTGCCACCAGTGGAGGGGGGCGGGAGGTTTCCTACAATGAGCAGTTCTTC. Protein: CATSGGGREVSYNEQFF.

V is TRBV19 and J is TRBJ1-2; 8 nucleotides line up with TRBD1. Germline CDR1 LNHDA, CDR2 SQIVND (reference sequence). The CDR3 runs 12 residues. The J segment lost 4 bases and the V segment lost 7 bases, leaving 2 bases of the junction unmatched. The CDR3 reads CASTTGAYGYTF. CDR3 bases: TGTGCCAGTACGACAGGGGCCTATGGCTACACCTTC.

J is TRBJ1-4 and V is TRBV5-6; TRBD1 aligns across 8 bases. There are 14 residues in the CDR3. Germline V gene data show CDR1 as SGHDT and CDR2 as YYEEEE. The J segment lost 7 bases and the V segment lost 4 bases, leaving 6 bases of the junction unmatched. CDR3 sequence reads: CASSRTGMIEKLFF. The CDR3 DNA follows: TGTGCCAGCAGCCGGACAGGGATGATTGAAAAACTGTTTTTT.

The chain is built from TRBV14 and TRBJ2-3; 7 bases are a match to TRBD2. There are 15 residues in the CDR3. Germline V gene sequence: CDR1 SGHDN, CDR2 FVKESK. With V trimmed by 2 bases and J by 4 bases, 6 bases remained unmatched. The CDR3 region has the DNA TGTGCCAGCAGCCAACTAGCGGAGCCAGCAGATACGCAGTATTTT. Protein sequence: CASSQLAEPADTQYF.

This clone was detected a few times. The chain has TRBV19 and TRBJ1-5; 9 bases match TRBD1. The V segment lost 7 bases and the J segment 5 bases; nucleotides outside the gene matches: 6. Germline V gives CDR1 LNHDA, CDR2 SQIVND (reference sequence). This CDR3 is built from 14 residues. The DNA for the CDR3 is TGTGCCAGTACCCCCGGGACAGGGTATCAGCCCCAGCATTTT. It encodes CASTPGTGYQPQHF.